These 3 T cell receptor beta chains were all obtained from the same sample, sequenced in a study of immune evolution from preneoplasia to lung adenocarcinoma. The protocol was immunoSEQ multiplex PCR, while the TCRdb copy is restricted to in-frame clones and leaves out a portion. This sample has about 26,000 clones, with around 70% found just once. The specimen was FFPE invasive lung adenocarcinoma tissue. Every receptor here comes from a person aged 60 to 70 with invasive lung adenocarcinoma. Some clones in this sample may be carry-over from other donors' samples.

The J gene is TRBJ2-7, the V gene TRBV4-1; TRBD2 matches at 9 bases. The CDR3 runs 17 residues. J gave up 3 bases and V 0 bases, and 9 bases lay outside the gene matches. The germline gives CDR1 MGHRA, CDR2 YSYEKL. DNA of the CDR3: TGCGCCAGCAGCCAAGATTACCTAGCGGGGACCTTCTACGAGCAGTACTTC. It specifies CASSQDYLAGTFYEQYF.

This chain uses TRBV6-5 with TRBJ1-1; D call uncertain. The V end lost 2 bases, the J end lost 1 base, and 2 bases lay between the germline ends. This CDR3 is 12 amino acids long. Germline CDR1 reads MNHEY; CDR2 reads SVGAGI. The CDR3 loop reads CASSYQNTEAFF. In DNA, the CDR3 is TGTGCCAGCAGTTACCAGAACACTGAAGCTTTCTTT.

The V gene is TRBV19, the J gene TRBJ1-5; no clear D. The CDR3 extends over 14 amino acids. CDR1 is LNHDA, CDR2 SQIVND, per germline (reference sequence). V was clipped by 5 bases and J by 4 bases, with 12 bases between them. The CDR3 nucleotides are TGTGCCAGTAGTGTGTCCCTGGGTAATCAGCCCCAGCATTTT. Protein sequence: CASSVSLGNQPQHF.